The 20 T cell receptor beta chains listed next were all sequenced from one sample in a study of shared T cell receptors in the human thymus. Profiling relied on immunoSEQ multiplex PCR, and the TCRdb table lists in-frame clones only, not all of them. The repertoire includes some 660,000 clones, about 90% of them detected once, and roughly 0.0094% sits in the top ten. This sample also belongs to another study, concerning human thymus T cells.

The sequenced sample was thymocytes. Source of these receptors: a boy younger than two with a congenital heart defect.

This CDR3 is CASSLGAGGTEAFF. CDR3 bases: TGTGCCAGCAGCCTTGGGGCAGGGGGCACTGAAGCTTTCTTT. The chain combines TRBV6-5 with TRBJ1-1; TRBD1 matches 7 bases. Trimming took 6 bases from V and 4 from J; bases not matched to a gene: 8. The CDR3 length is 14 residues. Germline values: CDR1 MNHEY, CDR2 SVGAGI.

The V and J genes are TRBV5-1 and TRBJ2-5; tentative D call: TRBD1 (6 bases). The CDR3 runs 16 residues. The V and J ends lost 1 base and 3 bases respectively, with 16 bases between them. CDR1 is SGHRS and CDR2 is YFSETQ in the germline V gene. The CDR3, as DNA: TGCGCCAGCAGCTTGATACAGGGTACCCCAGAAGAGACCCAGTACTTC. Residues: CASSLIQGTPEETQYF.

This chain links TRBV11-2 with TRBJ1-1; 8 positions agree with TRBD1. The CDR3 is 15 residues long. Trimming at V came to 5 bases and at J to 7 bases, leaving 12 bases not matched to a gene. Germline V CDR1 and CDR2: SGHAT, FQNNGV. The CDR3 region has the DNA TGTGCCAGCAGCGGACGGACAGGGACCGCGAGTGAAGCTTTCTTT. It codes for CASSGRTGTASEAFF.

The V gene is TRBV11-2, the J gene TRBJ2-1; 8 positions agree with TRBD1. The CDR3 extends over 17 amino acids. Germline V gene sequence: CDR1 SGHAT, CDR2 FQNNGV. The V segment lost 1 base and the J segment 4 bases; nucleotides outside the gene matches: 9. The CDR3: CASSLVCGTGEYNEQFF. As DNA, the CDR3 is TGTGCCAGCAGCTTAGTGTGTGGGACAGGAGAATACAATGAGCAGTTCTTC.

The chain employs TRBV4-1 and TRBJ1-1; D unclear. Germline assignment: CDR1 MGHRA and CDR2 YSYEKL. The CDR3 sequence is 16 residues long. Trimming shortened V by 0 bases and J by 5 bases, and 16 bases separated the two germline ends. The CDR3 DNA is TGCGCCAGCAGCCAAGATCCCCGTCGGAGCCTGACTGAAGCTTTCTTT. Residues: CASSQDPRRSLTEAFF.

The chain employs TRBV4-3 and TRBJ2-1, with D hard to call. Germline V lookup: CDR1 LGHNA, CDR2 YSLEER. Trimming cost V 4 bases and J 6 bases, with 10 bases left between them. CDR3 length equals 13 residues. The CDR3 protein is CASSLHRGNEQFF. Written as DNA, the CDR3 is TGCGCCAGCAGCCTCCATAGAGGCAATGAGCAGTTCTTC.

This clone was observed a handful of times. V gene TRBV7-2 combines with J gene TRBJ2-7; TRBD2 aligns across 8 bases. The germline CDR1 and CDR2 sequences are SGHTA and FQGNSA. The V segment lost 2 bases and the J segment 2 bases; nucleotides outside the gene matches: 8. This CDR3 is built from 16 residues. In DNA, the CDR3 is TGTGCCAGCAGCTTATTAGGGACTAGAGATGCCTACGAGCAGTACTTC. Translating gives CASSLLGTRDAYEQYF. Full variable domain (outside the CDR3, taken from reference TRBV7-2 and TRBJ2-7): GAGVSQSPSNKVTEKGKDVELRCDPISGHTALYWYRQSLGQGLEFLIYFQGNSAPDKSGLPSDRFSAERTGGSVSTLTIQRTQQEDSAVYLCASSLLGTRDAYEQYFGPGTRLTVT.

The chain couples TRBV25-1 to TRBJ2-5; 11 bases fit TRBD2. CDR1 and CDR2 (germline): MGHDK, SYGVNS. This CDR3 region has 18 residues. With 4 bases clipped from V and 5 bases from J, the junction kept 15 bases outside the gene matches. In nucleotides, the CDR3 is TGTGCCAGCAGTGGCCCCGCGGGACTAGCGGCCCCAGAGGAGACCCAGTACTTC. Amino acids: CASSGPAGLAAPEETQYF.

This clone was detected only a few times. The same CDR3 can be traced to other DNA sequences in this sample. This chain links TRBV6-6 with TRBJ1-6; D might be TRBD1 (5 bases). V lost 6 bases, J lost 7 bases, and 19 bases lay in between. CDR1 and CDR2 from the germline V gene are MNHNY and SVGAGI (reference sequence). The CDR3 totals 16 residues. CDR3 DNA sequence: TGTGCCAGCAGCCCCGGAGGGGACCAGAAAAATTCACCCCTCCACTTT. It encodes CASSPGGDQKNSPLHF.

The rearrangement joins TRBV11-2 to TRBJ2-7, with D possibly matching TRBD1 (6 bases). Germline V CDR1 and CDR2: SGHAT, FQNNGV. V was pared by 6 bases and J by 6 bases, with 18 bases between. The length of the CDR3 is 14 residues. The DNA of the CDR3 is TGTGCCAGCAGGCTACGGGACACCACCTCCGAGCAGTACTTC. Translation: CASRLRDTTSEQYF.

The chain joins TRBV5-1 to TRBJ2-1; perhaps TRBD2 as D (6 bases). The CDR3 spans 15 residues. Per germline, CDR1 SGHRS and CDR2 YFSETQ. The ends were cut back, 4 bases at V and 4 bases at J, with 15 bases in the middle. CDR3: CASSIKAGPYNEQFF. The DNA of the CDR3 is TGCGCCAGCAGCATTAAAGCGGGCCCATACAATGAGCAGTTCTTC.

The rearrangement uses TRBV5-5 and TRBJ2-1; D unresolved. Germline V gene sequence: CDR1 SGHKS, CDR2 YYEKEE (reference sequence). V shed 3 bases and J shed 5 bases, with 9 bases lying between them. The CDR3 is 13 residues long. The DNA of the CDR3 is TGTGCCAGCAGCTGCGGTAGGAACAATGAGCAGTTCTTC. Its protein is CASSCGRNNEQFF.

The DNA of the CDR3 is TGTGCCAGCAATTACAGCCCCTACGAGCAGTACTTC. This encodes CASNYSPYEQYF. V gene TRBV2 combines with J gene TRBJ2-7; D unclear. V dropped 7 bases and J dropped 2 bases, with 9 bases sitting between them. This CDR3 is built from 12 residues. Germline CDR1 and CDR2: SNHLY and FYNNEI.

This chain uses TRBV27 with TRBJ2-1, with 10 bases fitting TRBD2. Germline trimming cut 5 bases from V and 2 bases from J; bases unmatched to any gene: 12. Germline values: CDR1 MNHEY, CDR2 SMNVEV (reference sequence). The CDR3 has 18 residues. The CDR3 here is CASSKLAGNRETYNEQFF. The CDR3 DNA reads TGTGCCAGCAGTAAACTAGCGGGGAACAGGGAAACCTACAATGAGCAGTTCTTC.

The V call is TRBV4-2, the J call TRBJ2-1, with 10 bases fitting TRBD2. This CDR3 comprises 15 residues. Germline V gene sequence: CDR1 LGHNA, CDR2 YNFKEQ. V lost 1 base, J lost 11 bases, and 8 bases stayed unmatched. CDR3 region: CASSQVGSGGAKQFF. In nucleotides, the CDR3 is TGTGCCAGCAGCCAAGTCGGAAGCGGGGGGGCGAAGCAGTTCTTC.

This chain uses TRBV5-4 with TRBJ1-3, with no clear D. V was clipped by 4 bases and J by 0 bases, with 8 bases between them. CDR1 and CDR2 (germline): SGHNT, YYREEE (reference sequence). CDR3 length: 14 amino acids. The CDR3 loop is CASSRGVSGNTIYF. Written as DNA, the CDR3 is TGTGCCAGCAGCCGAGGTGTCTCTGGAAACACCATATATTTT.

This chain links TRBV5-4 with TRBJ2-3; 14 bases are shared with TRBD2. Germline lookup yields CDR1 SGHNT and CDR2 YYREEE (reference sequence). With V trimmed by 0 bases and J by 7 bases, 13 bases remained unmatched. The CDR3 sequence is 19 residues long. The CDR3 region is CASSLVRGTSGSKKNTQYF. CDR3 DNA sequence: TGTGCCAGCAGCTTGGTCAGGGGGACTAGCGGGAGTAAGAAAAATACGCAGTATTTT.

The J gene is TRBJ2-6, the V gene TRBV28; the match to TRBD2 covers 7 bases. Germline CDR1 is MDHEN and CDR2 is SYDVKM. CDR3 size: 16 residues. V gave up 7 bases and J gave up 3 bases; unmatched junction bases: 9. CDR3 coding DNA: TGTGCCAGCATGGGGCGGGGAGGGGTTGGGGCCAACGTCCTGACTTTC. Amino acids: CASMGRGGVGANVLTF.

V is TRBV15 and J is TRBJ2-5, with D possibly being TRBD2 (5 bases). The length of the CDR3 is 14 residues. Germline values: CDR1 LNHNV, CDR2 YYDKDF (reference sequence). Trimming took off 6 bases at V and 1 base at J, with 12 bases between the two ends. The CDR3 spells CATRPGLPQETQYF. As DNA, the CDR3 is TGTGCCACCAGGCCCGGACTTCCCCAAGAGACCCAGTACTTC.

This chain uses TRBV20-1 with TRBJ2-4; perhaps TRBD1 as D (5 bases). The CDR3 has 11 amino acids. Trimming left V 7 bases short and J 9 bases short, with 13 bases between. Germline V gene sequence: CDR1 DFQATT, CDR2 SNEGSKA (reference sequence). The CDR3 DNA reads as TGCAGTGTTCAGACAGTAAGCATTCAGTACTTC. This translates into CSVQTVSIQYF.